This note documents a single T cell receptor (beta chain) sequence. Its antigen is currently not known. Base qualities are not provided; no much larger clone lies one nucleotide away. In total, over 600 healthy bone marrow donors made up the cohort. At the time of sampling, all cohort members were nominally healthy, though unrecorded immune exposures were likely present. The donor tested CMV seronegative and was one of the 352 seronegative cohort members. A peripheral blood sample was collected from each donor, and TCR beta sequencing was performed on peripheral blood mononuclear cells. The Qiagen DNeasy Blood Extraction Kit was used to extract genomic DNA from the blood cell samples. V is cut back by 3 bases and J by 3 bases, with 5 bases in the junction unmatched. CDR3 length: 15 amino acids, cysteine to phenylalanine. Only the CDR3 part of the read is kept: 45 bases, read in frame from the first base. CDR1 and CDR2 (SGDLS, YYNGEE) derive from the germline V gene.

This specimen comes from a study of cytomegalovirus exposure and HLA in healthy donors (dated by TCRdb to about 2017). At the level of the whole study: According to an earlier analysis of 550 to 750 of the donors, 150 million to 200 million T cells yielded some 110 million unique TCR beta sequences and 250 to 350 Gb of sequence data. A later analysis re-analyzed previously published TCR beta repertoires from approximately 670 donors and added high-resolution HLA genotyping to study TCR occurrence patterns. Using immunosequencing, the study profiled T cell repertoires from 640 or so subjects and related those repertoires to cytomegalovirus serostatus. About 280 gigabases of sequencing data and roughly 90 million unique TCR sequences were included in an early release covering several hundred HLA-typed donors. The study aimed to test whether signatures of past pathogen exposure could be identified by cataloging public T cell receptors. Rather than drawing on any new phenotypic data, the later analysis identified candidate immune exposures from TCR beta sequences and the way those sequences occurred across donors. In a later genetic analysis, genome-wide SNP genotypes for about three fifths of the roughly 670 donors were used, and that subset was treated as a discovery cohort. HLA typing included class I and class II loci at four-digit resolution. Four or five DR-DQ haplotypes were treated as single units for association and clustering because of strong linkage in the cohort. All discovery cohort repertoires had been generated on a single sequencing platform. To decide whether each TCR beta V gene segment behaved as functional or pseudogenic, an earlier analysis of some 600 of the donors relied on high-throughput TCR beta sequencing. A separate validation cohort of roughly 130 different subjects was used in addition to the roughly 670-subject first cohort. The genetic ancestry cluster associated with self-reported Caucasian donors included 80% to 90% of the 398 genotyped donors. The number of typed donors differed by locus: about 629-630 for A, B, C, DRB1 and DQB1; 522 for DQA1; around 610 for DPA1; and 400 to 480 for DPB1. Donor age, sex, ethnicity and CMV serostatus were compiled together with the repertoire data. Among over 350 genotyped donors of the cohort, an average of about 240,000 unique TCR beta nucleotide sequences were sequenced per donor, around 18% of them non-productive. To predict cytomegalovirus infection status, the study combined high-throughput TCR immunosequencing, statistical association of individual TCRs with disease status, and machine learning. The paper's findings and limits, for the study overall: In a later analysis, HLA-associated TCR beta chains were found to be more clonally expanded and to have lower generation probabilities than equally common non-associated chains. A total of 164 TCR beta chains were listed by the study as associated with cytomegalovirus. At a false discovery rate of 0.05, a later analysis linked 15,000 to 20,000 TCR beta sequences to specific HLA alleles. In both the original and validation cohorts, the classifier was reported to diagnose cytomegalovirus status with high specificity and sensitivity. A later analysis found that TCR association rates varied across HLA loci, with DRB1 alleles showing the most associated TCRs and HLA-C alleles the fewest. The authors suggested that the approach could potentially be extended to other disease states and immunological phenotypes. The only immune exposure information available for the cohort was CMV serostatus. In an earlier analysis of some 500 of the donors, most TCR beta V segments appeared in productive rearrangements about 87% or about 30% of the time, broadly matching IMGT annotations. Most CMV-associated TCR beta chains appeared to be HLA-restricted in a later analysis, and the HLA associations seemed to be driven largely by CMV exposure. Correlated functional status among segregating V segments might be attributable to linkage disequilibrium, but an unknown experimental factor could not be ruled out. A further reported finding was that TCR beta sequences accurately predicted the HLA-A and HLA-B alleles for most subjects in the first cohort. This cohort had only TCR beta chains sequenced, and the lack of alpha or paired-chain data limited which features could be detected. Sequencing depth was assumed to be roughly uniform across donors in the presence/absence analyses, though that assumption may not hold. A later genetic analysis reported fewer N-insertions in productive TCRs among donors in an Asian-associated ancestry cluster than the approximately 700-donor mean. HLA typing was unavailable for some donors at each locus, so association tests used only the typed subset. An association between a missense DCLRE1C variant and V-gene and J-gene trimming of TCR beta chains was found in a later genetic analysis and replicated in an independent cohort. A few of the identified cytomegalovirus-associated TCR beta chains were confirmed in vitro to be specific for cytomegalovirus antigens. The sequencing pipeline was judged likely to have produced a cluster of highly shared sequence variants as a technical artifact. Because the 87-base-pair reads could not distinguish some IMGT-functional V segments, including TRBV6-2 and TRBV6-3, those segments were excluded. When HLA alleles, especially DR and DQ, strongly co-occurred, attributing TCR associations to individual alleles was difficult. According to a later analysis, parvovirus B19, influenza, CMV and Epstein-Barr virus appeared linked to several top co-occurrence clusters. Most TCR sequences were observed very rarely across donors, whereas some public TCRs were present in many individuals. The earlier analysis of 450 to 700 of the donors excluded 15 to 20 rarely observed V segments, including chromosome 9 orphons, because counts were too low.

Preparation of the library involved the immunoSEQ multiplex PCR assay. A mixture of 60 forward primers for TCR Vbeta segments and 13 reverse primers for TCR Jbeta segments was used in the multiplex PCR. A multiplex PCR assay on genomic DNA amplified the CDR3 region of rearranged TCR beta genes. The Illumina HiSeq System was used to sequence the amplified TCR beta libraries as 87-base-pair reads. The published analysis was carried out like this. A later analysis counted about 82 million unique TCR beta chains across the 650 to 800 repertoires, and approximately 11 million of these chains were shared by at least two donors. Raw reads were error-corrected and collapsed into unique sequences with a nearest-neighbor algorithm that merged closely related sequences to remove PCR and sequencing errors. CDR3 sequences were aligned to IMGT reference sequences to assign V, D and J gene segments. For a sequence to be retained, at least a six-nucleotide match to both a V gene segment and a J gene segment was required. A rearrangement was called productive if the CDR3 had no stop codons and remained in frame with V and J, and every other rearrangement was called non-productive. Following IMGT convention, CDR3 was defined as the stretch from the second conserved V-encoded cysteine up to the conserved J-encoded phenylalanine. The earlier analysis of about 610 of the donors excluded sequences that lacked an unambiguous match to a single V gene segment. In an earlier analysis of 500 to 750 of the donors, V segments were called functional above 56.7% productive rearrangements and were called segregating when the between-donor standard deviation exceeded 5%. A statistical classification framework was developed to diagnose cytomegalovirus status using the catalog of TCR beta chain sequences. In a later analysis, TCR nucleotide sequences were compared against IMGT/GENE-DB human TR gene sequences so that V and J genes could be assigned. In a later analysis, CDR3 sequences and most-parsimonious VDJ recombination scenarios were assigned using the TCRdist pipeline. In a later analysis, each TCR beta chain was defined by its CDR3 amino acid sequence together with its V-gene family, and reads without a unique V-gene family were excluded. To address suspected cross-contamination and a sequencing artifact, a later analysis removed a few hundred highly shared, low-generation-probability nucleotide sequences. For each public chain, a later analysis derived a clonal expansion index from normalized ranks of inferred template counts within each repertoire. In a later analysis, generation probabilities were computed with a VDJ recombination model fitted to out-of-frame rearrangements, and the resulting probabilities were checked against IGoR. In a later analysis, TCR-TCR, TCR-HLA and TCR-CMV co-occurrence was scored with hypergeometric tests, and a repertoire-size bias correction was applied to TCR pairs. To estimate false discovery rates, a later analysis permuted the HLA or CMV assignments 20 times. In a later analysis, co-occurring TCRs were grouped using DBSCAN, and TCRdist sequence similarity was added for clustering within HLA-allele-positive subsets. Repertoires with fewer than 30,000 or more than 120,000 public chains, plus five repertoires with anomalous nucleotide sharing, were excluded from co-occurrence clustering. The table was pulled from immuneACCESS by TCRdb, which kept in-frame rearrangements only. Such tables lose some clones; where checked, under half of the loss comes from unresolved V genes, and the rest has no known cause. D and trimming come from the DNA, and the V and J calls and clone size come from that table. A total of about 60,000 clones appear in this sample, 70% to 90% of them only once. In total, the top ten clones hold less than 1.5% of the sample.

The sample consisted of PBMCs. The receptor was isolated from a man younger than 35 in good health and CMV-seronegative. In this chain, TRBV9 is recombined with TRBJ2-1, and 8 junctional nucleotides match TRBD1. The CDR3 sequence is CASSGGQGGYNEQFF. The nucleotide sequence reads as follows: TGTGCCAGCAGCGGAGGACAGGGTGGCTACAATGAGCAGTTCTTC.